The rows below give T cell receptor beta chains drawn from one sample of a study of T cells in Graves' hyperthyroidism and ophthalmopathy. One entry per CDR3 protein results from TCRdb running MiXCR on the multiplex PCR reads. The sample contains fewer than 650,000 distinct CDR3 sequences, 46% of which appear only once. Sequencing was performed on peripheral blood or thyroid tissue (not recorded which). The receptor set was obtained from an adult woman with Graves' disease, either hyperthyroidism or ophthalmopathy (not recorded which). Both conserved end residues are part of each CDR3. Fields, in order: V gene, D gene, clone size, CDR3 length, J gene, CDR3 DNA, CDR3 protein. The D gene is left open where the match is weak. Only some rows state a clone size, as once, few, many or a class for expanded clones.

v_gene: TRBV19; d_gene: NA; abundance: NA; len: 12; j_gene: TRBJ1-5; CDR3nt: TGTGCCAGTAGTGCCCGTTTCCAGCCCCAGCATTTT; CDR3aa: CASSARFQPQHF
v_gene: TRBV25-1; d_gene: TRBD1; abundance: many; len: 13; j_gene: TRBJ1-2; CDR3nt: TGTGCCAGCAGTGAGGGACAGGGGTATGGCTACACCTTC; CDR3aa: CASSEGQGYGYTF
v_gene: TRBV20-1; d_gene: NA; abundance: NA; len: 13; j_gene: TRBJ2-1; CDR3nt: TGCAGTGCTAGTTCGCAGCTGGGCAATGAGCAGTTCTTC; CDR3aa: CSASSQLGNEQFF
v_gene: TRBV2; d_gene: NA; abundance: NA; len: 13; j_gene: TRBJ1-6; CDR3nt: TGTGCCAGCAGTGAAGCGTCACAGGGACCCCTCCACTTT; CDR3aa: CASSEASQGPLHF
v_gene: TRBV15; d_gene: NA; abundance: few; len: 16; j_gene: TRBJ2-5; CDR3nt: TGTGCCACCAGCAGAGATCTAGAAAGAACCCTAGAGACCCAGTACTTC; CDR3aa: CATSRDLERTLETQYF
v_gene: TRBV15; d_gene: NA; abundance: few; len: 14; j_gene: TRBJ1-2; CDR3nt: TGTGCCACCAGCTTACAAACAGGGTTTCATGGCTACACCTTC; CDR3aa: CATSLQTGFHGYTF
v_gene: TRBV12-3/TRBV12-4; d_gene: NA; abundance: NA; len: 13; j_gene: TRBJ1-5; CDR3nt: TGTGCCAGCAGGCCTATAGGTGGTCAGCCCCAGCATTTT; CDR3aa: CASRPIGGQPQHF
v_gene: TRBV16; d_gene: NA; abundance: many; len: 15; j_gene: TRBJ1-5; CDR3nt: TGTGCCAGCAGCACTCCAGGGGCCGCCACTCAGCCCCAGCATTTT; CDR3aa: CASSTPGAATQPQHF
v_gene: TRBV29-1; d_gene: TRBD1; abundance: NA; len: 14; j_gene: TRBJ2-7; CDR3nt: TGCAGTGTAGTCTCTCAGGGGGCGGCGGACGAGCAGTACTTC; CDR3aa: CSVVSQGAADEQYF
v_gene: TRBV2; d_gene: TRBD1; abundance: few; len: 14; j_gene: TRBJ1-1; CDR3nt: TGTGCCTGCAGTGCACGACAGGGAGACACTGAAGCTTTCTTT; CDR3aa: CACSARQGDTEAFF
v_gene: TRBV7-9; d_gene: NA; abundance: NA; len: 14; j_gene: TRBJ1-3; CDR3nt: TGTGCCAGCAGTCAGACAAACTCTGGAAACACCATATATTTT; CDR3aa: CASSQTNSGNTIYF
v_gene: TRBV12-3/TRBV12-4; d_gene: NA; abundance: NA; len: 14; j_gene: TRBJ1-1; CDR3nt: TGTGCCAGCAGTGTACAGGGTCGAGACACTGAAGCTTTCTTT; CDR3aa: CASSVQGRDTEAFF
v_gene: TRBV12-3/TRBV12-4; d_gene: TRBD1; abundance: few; len: 13; j_gene: TRBJ1-4; CDR3nt: TGTGCCAGCTCACGCAGGGGGAACGAAAAACTGTTTTTT; CDR3aa: CASSRRGNEKLFF
v_gene: TRBV5-1; d_gene: NA; abundance: many; len: 13; j_gene: TRBJ1-1; CDR3nt: TGCGCCAGCAGCTCTCAGGCCCCAGCTGAAGCTTTCTTT; CDR3aa: CASSSQAPAEAFF
v_gene: TRBV10-3; d_gene: NA; abundance: many; len: 15; j_gene: TRBJ2-7; CDR3nt: TGTGCCATCAGTGAGCCAGGGGACCGAACCTACGAGCAGTACTTC; CDR3aa: CAISEPGDRTYEQYF
v_gene: TRBV9; d_gene: NA; abundance: many; len: 11; j_gene: TRBJ1-2; CDR3nt: TGTGCCAGCAGCGCCGGGGCGCGCTACACCTTC; CDR3aa: CASSAGARYTF
v_gene: TRBV5-1; d_gene: NA; abundance: many; len: 13; j_gene: TRBJ2-7; CDR3nt: TGTGCCAGCAGCTTAGATCGGACCTACGAGCAGTACTTC; CDR3aa: CASSLDRTYEQYF
v_gene: TRBV11-1; d_gene: NA; abundance: many; len: 14; j_gene: TRBJ1-2; CDR3nt: TGTGCCAGCAGCTTCACTAATCGGTATTCAGGCTACACCTTC; CDR3aa: CASSFTNRYSGYTF
v_gene: TRBV5-1; d_gene: NA; abundance: few; len: 12; j_gene: TRBJ1-2; CDR3nt: TGCGCCAGCAGCTTGGAGGGCAATGGCTACACCTTC; CDR3aa: CASSLEGNGYTF
v_gene: TRBV4-1; d_gene: NA; abundance: NA; len: 16; j_gene: TRBJ2-2; CDR3nt: TGTGCCAGCAGCCAAGATTGGACAACCTACACCGGGGAGCTGTTTTTT; CDR3aa: CASSQDWTTYTGELFF
v_gene: TRBV4-1; d_gene: TRBD1; abundance: few; len: 15; j_gene: TRBJ2-2; CDR3nt: TGCGCCAGCGGACGGGGACAGCCTAACACCGGGGAGCTGTTTTTT; CDR3aa: CASGRGQPNTGELFF
v_gene: TRBV7-9; d_gene: NA; abundance: NA; len: 15; j_gene: TRBJ1-5; CDR3nt: TGTGCCAGCAGTTTAGCGCTTAGGGGCGGACAGCCCCAGCATTTT; CDR3aa: CASSLALRGGQPQHF
v_gene: TRBV4-1; d_gene: TRBD1; abundance: once; len: 14; j_gene: TRBJ1-4; CDR3nt: TGCGCCAGCAGCCGACAGGGGGAGACTGAAAAACTGCTTTTT; CDR3aa: CASSRQGETEKLLF
v_gene: TRBV7-9; d_gene: NA; abundance: many; len: 15; j_gene: TRBJ2-2; CDR3nt: TGTGCCAGCAGACCAGGCGGGCGGCACACCGGGGAGCTGTTTTTT; CDR3aa: CASRPGGRHTGELFF
v_gene: TRBV9; d_gene: TRBD1; abundance: many; len: 14; j_gene: TRBJ1-2; CDR3nt: TGTGCCAGCAGCGGGGCAACAGGGGCCGGTGGCTACACCTTC; CDR3aa: CASSGATGAGGYTF